These 20 T cell receptor beta chains originate from one sample sequenced in a study of neoadjuvant anti-PD-1 for oral cavity cancer. Data came from immunoSEQ multiplex PCR; TCRdb stores just in-frame clones and leaves some out. Here the sample spans about 15,000 clones, roughly three quarters being singletons. The sequences come from PBMCs, collected before nivolumab (anti-PD-1) treatment. These receptor sequences come from a person aged 35 to 85 with oral cavity squamous cell carcinoma.

The chain combines TRBV19 with TRBJ2-3; D gene unclear. Trimming took off 7 bases at V and 2 bases at J, with 19 bases between the two ends. The germline CDR1 and CDR2 sequences are LNHDA and SQIVND (reference sequence). The CDR3 has 16 residues. CDR3 loop: CASMGIDRRVTDTQYF. CDR3 bases: TGTGCCAGTATGGGCATAGATCGGAGAGTCACAGATACGCAGTATTTT.

This chain connects TRBV6-1 to TRBJ1-5; D gene unclear. Germline-derived CDR1 and CDR2 are MNHNS and SASEGT. The ends were cut back, 6 bases at V and 9 bases at J, with 12 bases in the middle. This CDR3 has 12 residues. The CDR3 bases are TGTGCCAGCAGGGCCAGCTCAGGGCCCCAGCATTTT. This translates into CASRASSGPQHF.

This chain connects TRBV7-8 to TRBJ1-5; D might be TRBD1 (5 bases). This CDR3 has 17 residues. Germline values: CDR1 SGHVS, CDR2 FQNEAQ. Trimming took 1 base from V and 6 from J, leaving 19 bases between them. CDR3 DNA: TGTGCCAGCAGCTTAGTGGAGGGGCAGGCGGCCGGTCAGCCCCAGCATTTT. Translating it yields CASSLVEGQAAGQPQHF.

V is TRBV11-2 and J is TRBJ2-1, with D possibly TRBD1 on 6 matching bases. CDR1 and CDR2 from the germline V gene are SGHAT and FQNNGV. This CDR3 has 13 residues. The V end was cut by 1 base, the J end by 10 bases, with 11 bases between. The CDR3 here is CASSLVSRGEQFF. CDR3 in DNA: TGTGCCAGCAGCTTAGTTTCCAGGGGAGAGCAGTTCTTC. Using reference TRBV11-2 and TRBJ2-1 for the parts outside the CDR3, the full variable domain is EAGVAQSPRYKIIEKRQSVAFWCNPISGHATLYWYQQILGQGPKLLIQFQNNGVVDDSQLPKDRFSAERLKGVDSTLKIQPAKLEDSAVYLCASSLVSRGEQFFGPGTRLTVL.

The V and J genes are TRBV5-6 and TRBJ1-1, with D unresolved. Germline V gene sequence: CDR1 SGHDT, CDR2 YYEEEE. The V gene lost 0 bases and the J gene lost 11 bases, with 11 bases spanning the gap. The CDR3 extends over 12 amino acids. Here the CDR3 DNA reads TGTGCCAGCAGCTTGGGGGAGGTCGGGGCTTTCTTT. Residues: CASSLGEVGAFF.

For this clone: No conserved phenylalanine or tryptophan is present at the end of the CDR3, so a read error is the likely explanation. The DNA is omitted, as the CDR3 cannot be located on it reliably, and the CDR3 follows TCRdb's listing. V usage is TRBV20-1 and J usage is TRBJ1-2; the tabulated D call, TRBD1, remains unverified against the DNA. CDR1 and CDR2 from the germline V gene are DFQATT and SNEGSKA (reference sequence). The CDR3 length is 10 residues, termini included. The CDR3 region is CSAPGTAQQI.

This clone was found once. The V and J genes are TRBV30 and TRBJ1-2; the D gene is possibly TRBD1 (6 bases). The CDR3 length is 14 residues. The germline V gene encodes CDR1 GTSNPN and CDR2 SVGIG (reference sequence). The ends were cut back, 4 bases at V and 4 bases at J, with 16 bases in the middle. CDR3 sequence (DNA): TGTGCCTGGACCGAAGGGGGGTTGGCCTATGGCTACACCTTC. This encodes CAWTEGGLAYGYTF.

The chain joins TRBV29-1 to TRBJ1-3, with TRBD1 matching over 8 bases. Germline CDR1 and CDR2: SQVTM and ANQGSEA. This CDR3 has 13 amino acids. The J segment lost 3 bases and the V segment lost 4 bases, leaving 2 bases of the junction unmatched. The CDR3 is CSVVTGGGNTIYF. The CDR3 nucleotides read TGCAGCGTTGTAACAGGGGGTGGAAACACCATATATTTT. Looking up the rest from reference TRBV29-1 and TRBJ1-3 gives the full variable domain: SAVISQKPSRDICQRGTSLTIQCQVDSQVTMMFWYRQQPGQSLTLIATANQGSEATYESGFVIDKFPISRPNLTFSTLTVSNMSPEDSSIYLCSVVTGGGNTIYFGEGSWLTVV.

This chain connects TRBV6-1 to TRBJ2-2; D is undetermined. CDR3 length: 13 amino acids. The germline gives CDR1 MNHNS, CDR2 SASEGT. The germline V and J ends were trimmed by 7 bases and 7 bases, with 13 bases remaining between them. As DNA, the CDR3 is TGTGCCAGCACTGGAAGGACGCTCGGGGAGCTGTTTTTT. Translating it yields CASTGRTLGELFF.

The CDR3 loop reads CASSPTPAVYNEQFF. DNA of the CDR3: TGTGCCAGCAGCCCCACGCCTGCGGTGTACAATGAGCAGTTCTTC. The V and J genes are TRBV5-4 and TRBJ2-1; no definite D call. V dropped 4 bases and J dropped 4 bases, with 15 bases sitting between them. Germline CDR1 and CDR2: SGHNT and YYREEE (reference sequence). The CDR3 extends over 15 amino acids.

V is TRBV19 and J is TRBJ1-5, with 10 bases lining up with TRBD1. The CDR3 extends over 16 amino acids. The germline gives CDR1 LNHDA, CDR2 SQIVND (reference sequence). The ends lost 5 bases at V and 0 bases at J; junction bases unmatched: 4. The CDR3 region has the DNA TGTGCCAGTAGTTCTCGGACAGGGGGTAGCAATCAGCCCCAGCATTTT. Protein sequence: CASSSRTGGSNQPQHF. Full variable domain (outside the CDR3, taken from reference TRBV19 and TRBJ1-5): DGGITQSPKYLFRKEGQNVTLSCEQNLNHDAMYWYRQDPGQGLRLIYYSQIVNDFQKGDIAEGYSVSREKKESFPLTVTSAQKNPTAFYLCASSSRTGGSNQPQHFGDGTRLSIL.

There are a few counts of this clone. This rearrangement joins TRBV18 to TRBJ1-1; D unclear. Per the germline V gene, CDR1 is KGHSH and CDR2 is LQKENI. This CDR3 is 14 amino acids long. V shed 3 bases and J shed 5 bases, with 13 bases lying between them. CDR3 in amino acids: CASSPHAGGTEAFF. CDR3 in DNA: TGTGCCAGCTCACCGCACGCTGGAGGGACTGAAGCTTTCTTT.

V and J are TRBV11-2 and TRBJ2-7; D perhaps matches TRBD1 (5 bases). This CDR3 spans 13 amino acids. Germline V CDR1 and CDR2: SGHAT, FQNNGV. V was pared by 0 bases and J by 4 bases, with 7 bases between. The CDR3 here is CASSLDQGYEQYF. In DNA, the CDR3 is TGTGCCAGCAGCTTAGATCAGGGATACGAGCAGTACTTC.

This clone came up once. V gene TRBV7-8 combines with J gene TRBJ2-1; tentative D call: TRBD2 (5 bases). The germline gives CDR1 SGHVS, CDR2 FQNEAQ. CDR3 length equals 13 residues. V was cut by 4 bases and J by 7 bases, with 11 bases left in between. For the CDR3, the DNA is TGTGCCAGCAGCTCGACGAAGCGGAATGAGCAGTTCTTC. It yields the protein CASSSTKRNEQFF.

This chain uses TRBV7-2 with TRBJ2-3; 9 bases are shared with TRBD2. The CDR3 is 16 amino acids. From germline, CDR1 is SGHTA and CDR2 FQGNSA. J lost 2 bases, V lost 2 bases, and 5 bases had no gene match. CDR3 protein: CASSLMGGRATDTQYF. The CDR3 DNA sequence: TGTGCCAGCAGCTTAATGGGCGGGAGGGCCACAGATACGCAGTATTTT.

This clone was counted between two and nine times. The chain uses TRBV19 and TRBJ1-6; D gene uncertain. The V end lost 7 bases, the J end lost 3 bases, and 16 bases lay between the germline ends. The germline V gene has CDR1 LNHDA and CDR2 SQIVND (reference sequence). This CDR3 spans 16 amino acids. CDR3 in amino acids: CASMGYGSHYNSPLHF. CDR3 sequence (DNA): TGTGCCAGTATGGGCTACGGCTCCCACTATAATTCACCCCTCCACTTT.

The rearrangement links TRBV7-9 to TRBJ1-1, with D possibly matching TRBD1 (6 bases). The CDR3 totals 15 residues. Trimming shortened V by 4 bases and J by 4 bases, and 16 bases separated the two germline ends. The germline gives CDR1 SEHNR, CDR2 FQNEAQ (reference sequence). The CDR3 DNA reads as TGTGCCAGCAGCTCAAGAATTACAGGGAGCACTGAAGCTTTCTTT. Residues: CASSSRITGSTEAFF. The full variable domain, with the rest looked up from reference TRBV7-9 and TRBJ1-1, is DTGVSQNPRHKITKRGQNVTFRCDPISEHNRLYWYRQTLGQGPEFLTYFQNEAQLEKSRLLSDRFSAERPKGSFSTLEIQRTEQGDSAMYLCASSSRITGSTEAFFGQGTRLTVV.

V is TRBV29-1 and J is TRBJ1-1, with D possibly TRBD1 on 5 matching bases. Trimming left V 8 bases short and J 5 bases short, with 15 bases between. The germline CDR1 and CDR2 sequences are SQVTM and ANQGSEA. This CDR3 comprises 12 residues. DNA of the CDR3: TGCAGCTCCTGGGACGGTGGGACTGAAGCTTTCTTT. It specifies CSSWDGGTEAFF.

The chain combines TRBV2 with TRBJ2-2; D uncertain. Trimming cost V 6 bases and J 1 base, with 12 bases left between them. Germline CDR1 is SNHLY and CDR2 is FYNNEI. The CDR3 totals 15 residues. The CDR3 DNA is TGTGCCAGCAGGAAGTTGGCCATGAACACCGGGGAGCTGTTTTTT. Protein sequence: CASRKLAMNTGELFF.

The V and J genes are TRBV5-4 and TRBJ1-5; 7 nucleotides align to TRBD1. The CDR3 runs to 15 residues. CDR1 and CDR2 from the germline V gene are SGHNT and YYREEE (reference sequence). V lost 4 bases, J lost 4 bases, and 8 bases stayed unmatched. CDR3 sequence reads: CASSPGTDFNQPQHF. CDR3 coding DNA: TGTGCCAGCAGCCCCGGGACAGATTTTAATCAGCCCCAGCATTTT.